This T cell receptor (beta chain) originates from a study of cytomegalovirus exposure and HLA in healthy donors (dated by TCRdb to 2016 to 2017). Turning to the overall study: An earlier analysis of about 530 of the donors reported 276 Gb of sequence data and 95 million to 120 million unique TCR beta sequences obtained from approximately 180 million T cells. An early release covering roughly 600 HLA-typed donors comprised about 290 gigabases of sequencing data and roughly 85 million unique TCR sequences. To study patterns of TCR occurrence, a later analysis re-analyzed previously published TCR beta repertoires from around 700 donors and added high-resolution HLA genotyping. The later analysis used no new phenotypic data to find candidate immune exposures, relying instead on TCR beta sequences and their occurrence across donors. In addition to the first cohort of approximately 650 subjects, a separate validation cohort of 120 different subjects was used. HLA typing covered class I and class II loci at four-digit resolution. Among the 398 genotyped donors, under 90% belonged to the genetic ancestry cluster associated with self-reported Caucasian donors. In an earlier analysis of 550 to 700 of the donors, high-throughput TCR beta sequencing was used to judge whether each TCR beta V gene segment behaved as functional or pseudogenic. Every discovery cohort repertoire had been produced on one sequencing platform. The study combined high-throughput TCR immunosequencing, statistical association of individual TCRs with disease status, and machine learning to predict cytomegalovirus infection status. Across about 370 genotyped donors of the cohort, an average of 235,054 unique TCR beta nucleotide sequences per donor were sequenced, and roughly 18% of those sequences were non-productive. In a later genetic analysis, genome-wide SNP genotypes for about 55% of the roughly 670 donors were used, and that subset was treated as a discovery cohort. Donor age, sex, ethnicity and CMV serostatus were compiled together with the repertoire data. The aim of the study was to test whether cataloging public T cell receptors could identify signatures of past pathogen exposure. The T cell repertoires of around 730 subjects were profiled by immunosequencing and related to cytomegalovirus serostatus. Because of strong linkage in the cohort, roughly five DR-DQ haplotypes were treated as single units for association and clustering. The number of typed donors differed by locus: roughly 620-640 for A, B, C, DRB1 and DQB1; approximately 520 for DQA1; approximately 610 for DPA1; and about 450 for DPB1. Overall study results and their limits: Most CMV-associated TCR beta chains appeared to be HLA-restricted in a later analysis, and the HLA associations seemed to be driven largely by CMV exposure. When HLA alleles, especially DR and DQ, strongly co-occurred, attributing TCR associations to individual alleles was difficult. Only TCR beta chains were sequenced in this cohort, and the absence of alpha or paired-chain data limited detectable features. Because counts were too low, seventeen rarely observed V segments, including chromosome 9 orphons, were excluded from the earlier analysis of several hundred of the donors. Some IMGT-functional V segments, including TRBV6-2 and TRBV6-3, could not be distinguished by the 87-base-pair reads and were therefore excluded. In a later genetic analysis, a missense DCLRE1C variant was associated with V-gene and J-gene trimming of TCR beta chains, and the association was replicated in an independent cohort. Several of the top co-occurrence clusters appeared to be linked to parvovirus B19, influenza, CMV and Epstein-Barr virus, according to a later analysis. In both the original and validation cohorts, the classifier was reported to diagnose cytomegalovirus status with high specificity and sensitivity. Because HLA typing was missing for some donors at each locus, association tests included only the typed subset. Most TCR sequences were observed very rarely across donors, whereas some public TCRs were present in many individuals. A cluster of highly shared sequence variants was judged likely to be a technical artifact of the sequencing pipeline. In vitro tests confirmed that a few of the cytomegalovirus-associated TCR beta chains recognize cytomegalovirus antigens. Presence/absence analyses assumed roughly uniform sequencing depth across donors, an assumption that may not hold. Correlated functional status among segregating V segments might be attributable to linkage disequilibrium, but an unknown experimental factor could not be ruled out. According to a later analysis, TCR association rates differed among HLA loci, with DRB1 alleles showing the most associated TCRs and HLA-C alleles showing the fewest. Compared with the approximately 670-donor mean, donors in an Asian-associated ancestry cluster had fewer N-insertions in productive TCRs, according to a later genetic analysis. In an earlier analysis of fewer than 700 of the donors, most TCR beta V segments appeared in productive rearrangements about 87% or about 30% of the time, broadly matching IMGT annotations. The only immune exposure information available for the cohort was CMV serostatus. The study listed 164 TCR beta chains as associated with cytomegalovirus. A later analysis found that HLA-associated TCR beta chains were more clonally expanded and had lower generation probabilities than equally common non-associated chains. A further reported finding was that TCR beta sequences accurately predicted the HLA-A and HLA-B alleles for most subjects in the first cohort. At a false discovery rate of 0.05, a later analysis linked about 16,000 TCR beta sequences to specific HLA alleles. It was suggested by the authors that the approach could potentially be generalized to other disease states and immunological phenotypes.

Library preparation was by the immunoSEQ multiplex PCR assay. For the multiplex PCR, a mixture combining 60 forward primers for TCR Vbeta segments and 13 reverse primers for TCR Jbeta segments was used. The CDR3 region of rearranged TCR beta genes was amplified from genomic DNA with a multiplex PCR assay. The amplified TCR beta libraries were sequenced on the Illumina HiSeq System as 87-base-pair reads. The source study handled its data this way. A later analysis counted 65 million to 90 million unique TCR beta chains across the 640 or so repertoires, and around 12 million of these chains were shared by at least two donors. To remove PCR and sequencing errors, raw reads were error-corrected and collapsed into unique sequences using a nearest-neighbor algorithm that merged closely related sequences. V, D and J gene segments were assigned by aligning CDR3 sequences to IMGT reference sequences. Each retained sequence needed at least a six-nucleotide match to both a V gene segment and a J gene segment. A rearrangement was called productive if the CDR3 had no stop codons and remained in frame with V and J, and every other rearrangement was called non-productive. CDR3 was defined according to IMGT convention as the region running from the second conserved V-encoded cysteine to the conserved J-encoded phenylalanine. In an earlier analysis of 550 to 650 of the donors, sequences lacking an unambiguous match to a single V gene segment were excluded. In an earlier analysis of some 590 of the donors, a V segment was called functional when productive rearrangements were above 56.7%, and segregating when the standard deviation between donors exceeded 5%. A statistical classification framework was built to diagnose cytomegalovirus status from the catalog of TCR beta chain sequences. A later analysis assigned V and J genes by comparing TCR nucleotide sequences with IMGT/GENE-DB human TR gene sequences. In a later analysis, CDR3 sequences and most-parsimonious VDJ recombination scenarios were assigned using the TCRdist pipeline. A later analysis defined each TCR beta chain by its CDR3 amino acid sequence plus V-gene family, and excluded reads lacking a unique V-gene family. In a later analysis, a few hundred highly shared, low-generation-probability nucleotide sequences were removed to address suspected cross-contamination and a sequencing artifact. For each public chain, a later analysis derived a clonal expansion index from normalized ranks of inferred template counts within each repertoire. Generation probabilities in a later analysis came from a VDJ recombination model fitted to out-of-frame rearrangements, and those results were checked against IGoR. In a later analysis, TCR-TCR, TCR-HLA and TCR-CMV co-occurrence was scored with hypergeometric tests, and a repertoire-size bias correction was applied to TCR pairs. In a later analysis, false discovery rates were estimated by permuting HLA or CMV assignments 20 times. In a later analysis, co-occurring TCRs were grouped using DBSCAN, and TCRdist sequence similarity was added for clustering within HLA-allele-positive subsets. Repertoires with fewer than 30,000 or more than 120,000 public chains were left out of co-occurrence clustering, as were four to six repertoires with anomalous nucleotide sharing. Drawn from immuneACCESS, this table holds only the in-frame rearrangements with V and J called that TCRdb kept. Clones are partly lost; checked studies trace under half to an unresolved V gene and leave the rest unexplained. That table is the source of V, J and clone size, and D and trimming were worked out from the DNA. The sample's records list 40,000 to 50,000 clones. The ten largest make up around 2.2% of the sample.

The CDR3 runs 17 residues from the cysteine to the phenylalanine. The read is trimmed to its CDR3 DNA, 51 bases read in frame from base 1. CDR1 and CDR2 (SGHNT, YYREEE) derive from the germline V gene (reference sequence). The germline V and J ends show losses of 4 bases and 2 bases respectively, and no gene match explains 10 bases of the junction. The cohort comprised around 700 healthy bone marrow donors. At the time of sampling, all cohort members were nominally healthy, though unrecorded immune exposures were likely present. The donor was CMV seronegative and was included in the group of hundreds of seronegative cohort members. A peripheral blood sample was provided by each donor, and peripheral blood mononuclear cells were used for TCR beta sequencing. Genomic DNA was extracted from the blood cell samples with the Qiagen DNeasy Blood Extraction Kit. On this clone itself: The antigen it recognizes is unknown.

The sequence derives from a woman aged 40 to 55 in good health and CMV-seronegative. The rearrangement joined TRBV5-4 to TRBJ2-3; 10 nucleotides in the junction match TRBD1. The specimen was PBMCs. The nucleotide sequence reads TGTGCCAGCAGCCCCCCTCCGGGACAGGGGCTCACAGATACGCAGTATTTT. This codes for CASSPPPGQGLTDTQYF.